A single sample gave rise to the 30 T cell receptor beta chains below, sequenced in a study of graft-versus-host responses after intestinal transplantation. Antigens for these TCRs are unknown. Some clones are missing from TCRdb's copy, which holds only in-frame ones; the method was immunoSEQ multiplex PCR. This sample has about 130,000 clones, with more than 80% found just once. The starting material was unstimulated CD4+ T cells sorted from spleen or lymph node cells, obtained before intestinal transplant. The receptors were sampled from a human donor who received an intestinal transplant.

The chain combines TRBV9 with TRBJ1-2; 7 nucleotides line up with TRBD1. V was clipped by 0 bases and J by 0 bases; unmatched bases: 2. Germline CDR1 SGDLS, CDR2 YYNGEE. CDR3 length equals 15 residues. The CDR3 bases are TGTGCCAGCAGCGTAGTGGGGACAGCTAACTATGGCTACACCTTC. Protein product: CASSVVGTANYGYTF.

This clone was counted a single time. The rearrangement links TRBV5-1 to TRBJ2-5; a possible D gene is TRBD2 (7 bases). The CDR3 totals 17 residues. V was trimmed by 1 base and J by 5 bases, leaving 21 bases between them. Germline CDR1 SGHRS, CDR2 YFSETQ. Written as DNA, the CDR3 is TGCGCCAGCAGCTTGAACGGCCCCGGGGGGCCTGGGGAGACCCAGTACTTC. Its protein product is CASSLNGPGGPGETQYF.

This sequence joins TRBV19 and TRBJ2-2; weak D call: TRBD1 (5 bases). CDR1 is LNHDA and CDR2 is SQIVND in the germline V gene (reference sequence). V lost 3 bases to trimming and J lost 10 bases, with 18 bases between them. The CDR3 is 15 residues long. The CDR3 is CASSMRGQGISELFF. For the CDR3, the DNA is TGTGCCAGTAGTATGCGTGGGCAGGGTATTTCGGAGCTGTTTTTT.

This sequence joins TRBV18 and TRBJ2-2; the D gene is possibly TRBD2 (5 bases). Germline-derived CDR1 and CDR2 are KGHSH and LQKENI. The V and J ends lost 3 bases and 3 bases respectively, with 11 bases between them. The CDR3 consists of 15 residues. CDR3 residues: CASSPAGSYTGELFF. The CDR3 DNA follows: TGTGCCAGCTCACCCGCGGGCAGCTACACCGGGGAGCTGTTTTTT.

This sequence joins TRBV18 and TRBJ1-5; 10 positions match TRBD1. Germline V gives CDR1 KGHSH, CDR2 LQKENI. The junction had 4 bases not matched to a gene; V was cut back by 6 bases and J by 5 bases. The CDR3 spans 14 residues. The CDR3, as DNA: TGTGCCAGCTCCGAGGGGACAGGGGATCAGCCCCAGCATTTT. It translates to CASSEGTGDQPQHF.

The chain employs TRBV6-5 and TRBJ1-2, with 9 nucleotides matching TRBD1. J lost 8 bases, V lost 5 bases, and 9 bases had no gene match. Germline lookup yields CDR1 MNHEY and CDR2 SVGAGI. The CDR3 totals 14 residues. The CDR3 here is CASSRDRVVGGYTF. In nucleotides, the CDR3 is TGTGCCAGCAGTCGGGACAGGGTGGTCGGGGGCTACACCTTC.

This chain uses TRBV1 with TRBJ2-2. TRBV1 is a pseudogene. CDR3 length: 16 residues. CDR3 protein: CTSPWGGRVNTGELFF. DNA of the CDR3: TGCACCAGCCCCTGGGGTGGGCGAGTGAACACCGGGGAGCTGTTTTTT.

V gene TRBV7-9 combines with J gene TRBJ1-3, with no clear D. This CDR3 has 15 amino acids. Trimming cost V 1 base and J 0 bases, with 7 bases left between them. Looked up from germline, CDR1 is SEHNR and CDR2 is FQNEAQ (reference sequence). The CDR3 reads CASSLVSHSGNTIYF. Here the CDR3 DNA reads TGTGCCAGCAGCTTAGTCAGCCACTCTGGAAACACCATATATTTT.

V is TRBV7-9 and J is TRBJ1-5, with unresolved D. The germline gives CDR1 SEHNR, CDR2 FQNEAQ (reference sequence). The CDR3 loop spans 13 amino acids. The germline V and J ends were trimmed by 2 bases and 9 bases, with 11 bases remaining between them. In nucleotides, the CDR3 is TGTGCCAGCAGCTTATACGAGGCGGGGCCCCAGCATTTT. Translation: CASSLYEAGPQHF.

CDR3 coding DNA: TGTGCCAGCAGTTTAGGGGTCAAAGAGACCCAGTACTTC. Protein product: CASSLGVKETQYF. This sequence joins TRBV27 and TRBJ2-5, with unresolved D. The CDR3 has 13 residues. CDR1 and CDR2 from the germline V gene are MNHEY and SMNVEV (reference sequence). V lost 2 bases, J lost 3 bases, and 7 bases lay in between.

The rearrangement links TRBV2 to TRBJ1-3; 7 nucleotides line up with TRBD1. Germline CDR1 and CDR2: SNHLY and FYNNEI. V lost 4 bases and J lost 1; bases outside the gene matches: 4. This CDR3 is 15 amino acids long. This chain's CDR3 is CASSVNRGSGNTIYF. CDR3 nucleotides: TGTGCCAGCAGTGTGAACAGGGGATCTGGAAACACCATATATTTT. The whole variable domain, filled in from reference TRBV2 and TRBJ1-3, reads EPEVTQTPSHQVTQMGQEVILRCVPISNHLYFYWYRQILGQKVEFLVSFYNNEISEKSEIFDDQFSVERPDGSNFTLKIRSTKLEDSAMYFCASSVNRGSGNTIYFGEGSWLTVV.

The gene calls are TRBV19 and TRBJ1-1, with TRBD1 matching 10 bases. V lost 5 bases, J lost 9 bases, and 6 bases stayed unmatched. Germline CDR1 is LNHDA and CDR2 is SQIVND (reference sequence). The CDR3 has 13 amino acids. The CDR3 reads CASSLSGQGQAFF. The DNA of the CDR3 is TGTGCCAGTAGTCTCTCGGGACAGGGGCAAGCTTTCTTT.

This chain joins TRBV19 and TRBJ2-5, with TRBD2 matching over 10 bases. The CDR3 contains 18 residues. The V segment lost 5 bases and the J segment 2 bases; nucleotides outside the gene matches: 14. CDR1 is LNHDA and CDR2 is SQIVND in the germline V gene (reference sequence). The DNA of the CDR3 is TGTGCCAGTAGTCTCTATCCCATTGGACTAGCGGCACAAGAGACCCAGTACTTC. Encoded protein: CASSLYPIGLAAQETQYF.

The V gene is TRBV5-3, the J gene TRBJ1-6; no definite D call. TRBV5-3 is annotated as an ORF whose role is uncertain. V shed 6 bases and J shed 10 bases, with 11 bases lying between them. CDR3 size: 12 residues. The CDR3 bases are TGTGCCAGAAATCCCGTAGAATCACCCCTCCACTTT. This codes for CARNPVESPLHF.

The chain employs TRBV5-6 and TRBJ1-1; the D is unclear. Germline values: CDR1 SGHDT, CDR2 YYEEEE. The CDR3 length is 13 residues. Deletions cut 0 bases from V and 1 base from J, with 4 bases between. The CDR3 region is CASSLGRNTEAFF. DNA for the CDR3: TGTGCCAGCAGCTTGGGACGGAACACTGAAGCTTTCTTT.

This clone was detected only a few times. The chain combines TRBV6-1 with TRBJ1-6, with D tentatively TRBD1 (5 bases). Trimming cost V 6 bases and J 12 bases, with 12 bases left between them. The CDR3 totals 12 residues. Germline assignment: CDR1 MNHNS and CDR2 SASEGT. The CDR3 DNA reads as TGTGCCAGCAGGAGGGTTGGGGGACCCCTCCACTTT. It encodes CASRRVGGPLHF.

The chain uses TRBV10-3 and TRBJ1-6; maybe TRBD1 (5 bases). Trimming cost V 0 bases and J 7 bases, with 10 bases left between them. The CDR3 covers 15 residues. Looked up from germline, CDR1 is ENHRY and CDR2 is SYGVKD. For the CDR3, the DNA is TGTGCCATCAGTGAGTCGCCAGGGCTGAATTCACCCCTCCACTTT. Amino acid sequence: CAISESPGLNSPLHF.

This chain uses TRBV7-9 with TRBJ1-2; D is uncertain. This CDR3 is built from 12 residues. Germline V gene lookup returns CDR1 SEHNR and CDR2 FQNEAQ (reference sequence). Trimming removed 3 bases at V and 3 bases at J, with 5 bases between. CDR3 in amino acids: CASSLRDYGYTF. CDR3 in DNA: TGTGCCAGCAGCTTGCGGGACTATGGCTACACCTTC.

The CDR3: CASSLDRLNLGGYTF. CDR3 coding DNA: TGTGCCAGCAGCTTGGACAGGCTTAATTTAGGAGGCTACACCTTC. The chain is built from TRBV7-2 and TRBJ1-2; TRBD1 aligns across 7 bases. Germline V CDR1 and CDR2: SGHTA, FQGNSA. The CDR3 contains 15 residues. The trim removed 3 bases at V and 8 bases at J, leaving 12 bases unmatched.

V is TRBV5-1 and J is TRBJ1-2; D not certain. This CDR3 comprises 13 residues. The V end lost 2 bases, the J end lost 2 bases, and 7 bases lay between the germline ends. Germline V gene data show CDR1 as SGHRS and CDR2 as YFSETQ. The DNA of the CDR3 is TGCGCCAGCAGCTTTACACAGAACTATGGCTACACCTTC. Its protein is CASSFTQNYGYTF.

CDR3 DNA sequence: TGCGCCAGCAGCTTGGTCTGGCCCAGGACTTATTGGCAAGAGACCCAGTACTTC. It is translated as CASSLVWPRTYWQETQYF. The chain recombines TRBV5-1 with TRBJ2-5; D might be TRBD2 (5 bases). Germline V CDR1 and CDR2: SGHRS, YFSETQ. The CDR3 has 18 residues. The V end lost 0 bases, the J end lost 2 bases, and 20 bases lay between the germline ends.

The rearrangement uses TRBV9 and TRBJ2-5; possibly TRBD1 or TRBD2 for D (6 bases each). The CDR3 spans 15 residues. The V and J ends lost 0 bases and 5 bases respectively, with 14 bases between them. Looked up from germline, CDR1 is SGDLS and CDR2 is YYNGEE. DNA of the CDR3: TGTGCCAGCAGCGTAGCTACGGGGGCCGGGGAGACCCAGTACTTC. Amino acid sequence: CASSVATGAGETQYF. Together with reference TRBV9 and TRBJ2-5, the CDR3 gives the full variable domain: DSGVTQTPKHLITATGQRVTLRCSPRSGDLSVYWYQQSLDQGLQFLIQYYNGEERAKGNILERFSAQQFPDLHSELNLSSLELGDSALYFCASSVATGAGETQYFGPGTRLLVL.

This chain uses TRBV6-4 with TRBJ1-5; possible D gene TRBD1, 6 bases. V was pared by 0 bases and J by 5 bases, with 14 bases between. CDR1 and CDR2 (germline): MRHNA, SNTAGT. There are 16 residues in the CDR3. CDR3 amino acids: CASSDSRDTGHQPQHF. The DNA for the CDR3 is TGTGCCAGCAGTGACTCCCGGGACACGGGGCATCAGCCCCAGCATTTT.

The chain carries TRBV5-8 and TRBJ1-2; no reliable D call. Per the germline V gene, CDR1 is SGHTS and CDR2 is YDEGEE. Trimming shortened V by 8 bases and J by 7 bases, and 18 bases separated the two germline ends. The CDR3 covers 13 residues. DNA for the CDR3: TGTGCCAGAGGAAGGACTGGGATTCTTGGCTACACCTTC. This translates into CARGRTGILGYTF.

CDR3 in amino acids: CASSLGTGPYEQYF. DNA for the CDR3: TGTGCCAGCAGCTTAGGGACAGGTCCGTACGAGCAGTACTTC. The V gene is TRBV7-3, the J gene TRBJ2-7, with 8 positions matching TRBD1. The CDR3 covers 14 residues. The V gene's germline CDR1 is SGHTA and CDR2 FQGTGA. V shed 2 bases, J shed 4 bases, and the junction held 4 bases outside the gene matches.

The chain has TRBV15 and TRBJ1-5; the D gene is possibly TRBD1 (5 bases). Looked up from germline, CDR1 is LNHNV and CDR2 is YYDKDF (reference sequence). This CDR3 region has 13 residues. Deletions cut 5 bases from V and 7 bases from J, with 12 bases between. DNA for the CDR3: TGTGCCACCAGCGGACAACACGCCCAGCCCCAGCATTTT. It encodes CATSGQHAQPQHF.

The rearrangement uses TRBV27 and TRBJ2-7; no clear D. Deletions cut 1 base from V and 1 base from J, with 8 bases between. This CDR3 region has 14 residues. CDR1 MNHEY and CDR2 SMNVEV come from the germline V gene (reference sequence). The CDR3 DNA follows: TGTGCCAGCAGTTTATTAACTACGTCCTACGAGCAGTACTTC. It specifies CASSLLTTSYEQYF.

This chain links TRBV5-1 with TRBJ2-7; 9 bases are a match to TRBD2. Trimming at V came to 3 bases and at J to 1 base, leaving 5 bases not matched to a gene. The length of the CDR3 is 15 residues. Germline V lookup: CDR1 SGHRS, CDR2 YFSETQ. The CDR3 nucleotides are TGCGCCAGCAGCTCGGGAGCGGGGGGTTCCTACGAGCAGTACTTC. This codes for CASSSGAGGSYEQYF. Using reference TRBV5-1 and TRBJ2-7 for the parts outside the CDR3, the full variable domain is KAGVTQTPRYLIKTRGQQVTLSCSPISGHRSVSWYQQTPGQGLQFLFEYFSETQRNKGNFPGRFSGRQFSNSRSEMNVSTLELGDSALYLCASSSGAGGSYEQYFGPGTRLTVT.

The rearrangement uses TRBV30 and TRBJ2-3; D might be TRBD1 or TRBD2, each matching 5 bases. This CDR3 is built from 12 residues. The germline V gene encodes CDR1 GTSNPN and CDR2 SVGIG (reference sequence). The CDR3 is CARARGPDTQYF. In DNA, the CDR3 is TGTGCACGTGCGAGGGGCCCAGATACGCAGTATTTT.

This clone was recorded once. This chain connects TRBV6-9 to TRBJ2-2; possibly TRBD2 for D (5 bases). CDR3 size: 11 residues. From germline, CDR1 is MNHGY and CDR2 SVAAGI. Trimming pared 9 bases from V and 7 bases from J, leaving 9 bases between. As DNA, the CDR3 is TGTGCCAGTCGAGGGAACGGGGAGCTGTTTTTT. Amino acids: CASRGNGELFF.